This T cell receptor (beta chain) was documented in a study of cytomegalovirus exposure and HLA in healthy donors (dated by TCRdb to about 2017). About the investigation overall: An earlier analysis of about 560 of the donors reported 276 Gb of sequence data and 95 million to 140 million unique TCR beta sequences obtained from approximately 180 million T cells. An early release that covered fewer than 750 HLA-typed donors contained approximately 290 gigabases of sequencing data and tens of millions of unique TCR sequences. Among the approximately 420 genotyped donors, around 81% belonged to the genetic ancestry cluster associated with self-reported Caucasian donors. The study aimed to test whether signatures of past pathogen exposure could be identified by cataloging public T cell receptors. The study used immunosequencing to profile the T cell repertoires of about 670 subjects and linked those repertoires to cytomegalovirus serostatus. A separate validation cohort of roughly 110 different subjects was used in addition to the approximately 640-subject first cohort. To predict cytomegalovirus infection status, the study combined high-throughput TCR immunosequencing, statistical association of individual TCRs with disease status, and machine learning. A later analysis re-analyzed previously published TCR beta repertoires from several hundred donors and added high-resolution HLA genotyping to study TCR occurrence patterns. The later analysis used no new phenotypic data to find candidate immune exposures, relying instead on TCR beta sequences and their occurrence across donors. In an earlier analysis of 587 of the donors, high-throughput TCR beta sequencing was used to judge whether each TCR beta V gene segment behaved as functional or pseudogenic. Donor age, sex, ethnicity and CMV serostatus were compiled alongside the repertoire data. In a later genetic analysis, genome-wide SNP genotypes for about 55% of the 666 donors were used, and that subset was treated as a discovery cohort. All discovery cohort repertoires had been generated on a single sequencing platform. Both class I and class II loci were covered by HLA typing, at four-digit resolution. Typing coverage differed by locus: A, B, C, DRB1 and DQB1 were typed in about 629-630 donors, DQA1 in 500 to 550, DPA1 in nearly 610, and DPB1 in 400 to 490. Roughly five DR-DQ haplotypes were treated as single units for association and clustering because of strong linkage in the cohort. Among roughly 400 genotyped donors of the cohort, an average of about 240,000 unique TCR beta nucleotide sequences was sequenced per donor, of which approximately 19% were non-productive.

Libraries were made using the immunoSEQ multiplex PCR assay. A mixture of 60 forward primers for TCR Vbeta segments and 13 reverse primers for TCR Jbeta segments was used in the multiplex PCR. The CDR3 region of rearranged TCR beta genes was amplified from genomic DNA by a multiplex PCR assay. Amplified TCR beta libraries were sequenced as 87-base-pair reads on the Illumina HiSeq System. For the original study's pipeline: A later analysis counted tens of millions of unique TCR beta chains across the 500 to 850 repertoires, and 10 million to 12 million of these chains were shared by at least two donors. A nearest-neighbor algorithm error-corrected the raw reads and collapsed the reads into unique sequences, merging closely related sequences to remove PCR and sequencing errors. CDR3 sequences were aligned to IMGT reference sequences to assign V, D and J gene segments. For a sequence to be retained, at least a six-nucleotide match to both a V gene segment and a J gene segment was required. Rearrangements were called productive when the CDR3 lacked stop codons and stayed in frame with V and J; all others were non-productive. CDR3 was defined according to IMGT convention as the region running from the second conserved V-encoded cysteine to the conserved J-encoded phenylalanine. The earlier analysis of about 500 of the donors excluded sequences that lacked an unambiguous match to a single V gene segment. An earlier analysis of 587 of the donors classified V segments as functional when productive rearrangements were above 56.7% and as segregating when the standard deviation between donors was above 5%. A statistical classification framework was developed to diagnose cytomegalovirus status using the catalog of TCR beta chain sequences. V and J gene assignment, in a later analysis, came from comparing TCR nucleotide sequences with IMGT/GENE-DB human TR gene sequences. In a later analysis, CDR3 sequences and most-parsimonious VDJ recombination scenarios were assigned using the TCRdist pipeline. In a later analysis, each TCR beta chain was defined by its CDR3 amino acid sequence together with its V-gene family, and reads lacking a unique V-gene family were excluded. In a later analysis, 450 to 600 highly shared, low-generation-probability nucleotide sequences were removed to address suspected cross-contamination and a sequencing artifact. In a later analysis, a clonal expansion index was calculated for each public chain from normalized within-repertoire ranks of inferred template counts. In a later analysis, generation probabilities were computed using a VDJ recombination model fitted to out-of-frame rearrangements, and the results were checked against IGoR. Hypergeometric tests were used in a later analysis to score TCR-TCR, TCR-HLA and TCR-CMV co-occurrence, with a repertoire-size bias correction applied to the TCR pairs. In a later analysis, false discovery rates were estimated by permuting HLA or CMV assignments 20 times. In a later analysis, co-occurring TCRs were grouped with DBSCAN, and TCRdist sequence similarity was added when clustering was performed within HLA-allele-positive subsets. Repertoires with fewer than 30,000 or more than 120,000 public chains, plus five repertoires with anomalous nucleotide sharing, were excluded from co-occurrence clustering. Sourced from immuneACCESS, this table was stored by TCRdb with only in-frame sequences that have V and J called. A share of the clones is absent; for the studies checked, an unresolved V gene accounts for under half, and the remainder has no known explanation. V, J and clone size were drawn from that table, and D and trimming were deduced from the DNA. The sample contains about 190,000 clones, about 77% of them found a single time. The ten largest make up 4% to 5% of the sample.

In total, roughly 670 healthy bone marrow donors made up the cohort. All cohort members were sampled while nominally healthy, although unrecorded immune exposures were likely present. The donor tested CMV seropositive and was one of the 289 seropositive cohort members. Every donor gave a peripheral blood sample, and the peripheral blood mononuclear cells from that sample were used for TCR beta sequencing. The Qiagen DNeasy Blood Extraction Kit was used to extract genomic DNA from the blood cell samples. Study-wide conclusions, independent of this receptor: A further reported finding was that TCR beta sequences accurately predicted the HLA-A and HLA-B alleles for most subjects in the first cohort. Correlated functional status among segregating V segments might be attributable to linkage disequilibrium, but an unknown experimental factor could not be ruled out. In the study, about 150 TCR beta chains were listed as associated with cytomegalovirus. According to a later analysis, most CMV-associated TCR beta chains appeared to be HLA-restricted, and the HLA associations seemed to be driven largely by CMV exposure. For the cohort, immune exposure information was limited to CMV serostatus. Because HLA typing was unavailable for some donors at each locus, only the typed subset was used in association tests. Compared with the roughly 700-donor mean, donors in an Asian-associated ancestry cluster had fewer N-insertions in productive TCRs, according to a later genetic analysis. The classifier was reported to diagnose cytomegalovirus status with high specificity and sensitivity in both the original cohort and the validation cohort. Most TCR sequences were seen in very few donors, while some public TCRs were found in many individuals. An association between a missense DCLRE1C variant and V-gene and J-gene trimming of TCR beta chains was found in a later genetic analysis and replicated in an independent cohort. A later analysis found that TCR association rates varied across HLA loci, with DRB1 alleles showing the most associated TCRs and HLA-C alleles the fewest. This cohort had only TCR beta chains sequenced, and the lack of alpha or paired-chain data limited which features could be detected. Broadly in line with IMGT annotations, most TCR beta V segments showed up in productive rearrangements about 87% or about 30% of the time in an earlier analysis of several hundred of the donors. In a later analysis, about 16,000 TCR beta sequences were associated with specific HLA alleles at a false discovery rate of 0.05. A group of highly shared sequence variants was considered likely to be a technical artifact of the sequencing pipeline. When HLA alleles, especially DR and DQ, strongly co-occurred, TCR associations were difficult to assign to individual alleles. In vitro tests confirmed that a few of the cytomegalovirus-associated TCR beta chains recognize cytomegalovirus antigens. Roughly 17 rarely observed V segments, including chromosome 9 orphons, were excluded from the earlier analysis of just under 600 of the donors because counts were too low. The presence/absence analyses assumed that sequencing depth was roughly uniform across donors, and that assumption may not be true. In a later analysis, several top co-occurrence clusters were reported to appear linked to parvovirus B19, influenza, CMV and Epstein-Barr virus. In a later analysis, HLA-associated TCR beta chains were found to be more clonally expanded and to have lower generation probabilities than equally common non-associated chains. The authors suggested that the approach could potentially be extended to other disease states and immunological phenotypes.

As concerns this clone: Its recognized antigen is unknown. An end of the junction differs from the germline gene, which may be a read error.

The sequence was obtained from a man younger than 45 in good health and CMV-seropositive. The sample was PBMCs.

The CDR3 loop reads CSSSFGTSGGGDTQYF. At the DNA level, the sequence is TGTTCCAGCAGCTTCGGGACTAGCGGAGGAGGGGATACGCAGTATTTT. This chain is built from TRBV7-3 and TRBJ2-3; 11 bases in between match TRBD2. From the germline V gene, CDR1 is SGHTA and CDR2 is FQGTGA. Including the terminal cysteine and phenylalanine, the CDR3 comprises 16 residues. Only the CDR3 region is kept as DNA, spanning 48 bases read in frame from base 1.